A selection of T cell receptor beta chains follows, all from one sample in a study of memory CD4+ T cells and cytomegalovirus serostatus. Generated by immunoSEQ multiplex PCR, the TCRdb table keeps only in-frame clones and is missing some. The table has some 41,000 clones, approximately 80% seen once. Sample: memory CD4+ T cells from blood. These TCRs come from an adult in good health and CMV-seronegative. The CDR3 runs from the conserved cysteine through the conserved F or W. D genes are given only for firm matches. A clone size is listed for some rows: how often the clone was seen (once, few, many), or a class if it is expanded.

.	.	TRBJ1-1	TRBV30	CAWSPGPTEAFF	TGTGCCTGGAGTCCGGGTCCCACTGAAGCTTTCTTT
.	.	TRBJ1-5	TRBV7-2	CASSMDGISQPQHF	TGTGCCAGCAGCATGGACGGGATCAGTCAGCCCCAGCATTTT
.	.	TRBJ2-3	TRBV5-1	CASSLAGNTQYF	TGCGCCAGCAGCTTGGCGGGAAATACGCAGTATTTT
.	.	TRBJ2-1	TRBV7-9	CASSFGTENEQFF	TGTGCCAGCAGCTTTGGGACGGAGAATGAGCAGTTCTTC
.	.	TRBJ2-7	TRBV7-9	CASSPLRGGGPYEQYF	TGTGCCAGCAGCCCCCTGCGAGGAGGGGGCCCCTACGAGCAGTACTTC
.	TRBD2	TRBJ2-5	TRBV29-1	CSVVVGSGGRVPRETQYF	TGCAGCGTTGTTGTCGGTTCGGGCGGGAGGGTCCCTCGGGAGACCCAGTACTTC
.	.	TRBJ2-7	TRBV5-1	CASSPVGGSFEQYF	TGCGCCAGCAGCCCGGTAGGGGGGTCCTTCGAGCAGTACTTC
.	.	TRBJ1-3	TRBV5-8	CASSRQKISGNTIYF	TGTGCCAGCAGCCGTCAAAAAATCTCTGGAAACACCATATATTTT
.	TRBD2	TRBJ2-1	TRBV4-3	CASSHSTSGNYNEQFF	TGCGCCAGCAGCCACTCGACTAGCGGGAACTACAATGAGCAGTTCTTC
.	.	TRBJ1-2	TRBV28	CASSPPSRANYGYTF	TGTGCCAGCAGTCCCCCTAGTAGAGCTAACTATGGCTACACCTTC
.	.	TRBJ1-2	TRBV10-1	CASSDGGSYGYTF	TGCGCCAGCAGTGACGGGGGTTCCTATGGCTACACCTTC
.	.	TRBJ1-2	TRBV10-3	CASTEGLSYGYTF	TGTGCTTCCACCGAGGGACTCAGCTATGGCTACACCTTC
.	TRBD2	TRBJ2-1	TRBV10-3	CAISGTSVSSDEQFF	TGTGCCATCAGTGGTACTAGCGTATCAAGCGATGAGCAGTTCTTC
.	TRBD1	TRBJ2-4	TRBV28	CASSSSPGQTNIQYF	TGTGCCAGCAGTTCCTCCCCGGGACAGACGAACATTCAGTACTTC
.	TRBD1	TRBJ2-1	TRBV29-1	CSVRDRVNEQFF	TGCAGCGTCCGTGACAGGGTCAATGAGCAGTTCTTC
.	.	TRBJ1-4	TRBV7-9	CASSLEGEKLFF	TGTGCCAGCAGCTTGGAGGGGGAAAAACTGTTTTTT
.	.	TRBJ2-7	TRBV20-1	CSARAPNEQYF	TGCAGTGCTAGAGCGCCGAACGAGCAGTACTTC
.	.	TRBJ2-3	TRBV11-3	CASSLGRSTDTQYF	TGTGCCAGCAGCTTAGGAAGGAGCACAGATACGCAGTATTTT
once	TRBD2	TRBJ2-2	TRBV7-2	CASSLSLAANTGELFF	TGTGCCAGCAGCCTTTCTCTAGCGGCAAACACCGGGGAGCTGTTTTTT
once	TRBD2	TRBJ2-1	TRBV7-2	CASSRTTTGTSGSPRVF	TGTGCCAGCAGCCGAACGACAACCGGGACTAGCGGGTCGCCTCGCGTCTTC
.	TRBD1	TRBJ2-3	TRBV15	CATSTDRGWPDTQYF	TGTGCCACCAGCACCGACAGGGGATGGCCAGATACGCAGTATTTT
.	TRBD1	TRBJ2-1	TRBV30	CAWNKPPGQGLRNEQFF	TGTGCCTGGAACAAACCACCGGGACAGGGACTTAGGAATGAGCAGTTCTTC
.	.	TRBJ1-5	TRBV4-1	CASSQPGWGQPQHF	TGCGCCAGCAGCCAACCAGGTTGGGGTCAGCCCCAGCATTTT